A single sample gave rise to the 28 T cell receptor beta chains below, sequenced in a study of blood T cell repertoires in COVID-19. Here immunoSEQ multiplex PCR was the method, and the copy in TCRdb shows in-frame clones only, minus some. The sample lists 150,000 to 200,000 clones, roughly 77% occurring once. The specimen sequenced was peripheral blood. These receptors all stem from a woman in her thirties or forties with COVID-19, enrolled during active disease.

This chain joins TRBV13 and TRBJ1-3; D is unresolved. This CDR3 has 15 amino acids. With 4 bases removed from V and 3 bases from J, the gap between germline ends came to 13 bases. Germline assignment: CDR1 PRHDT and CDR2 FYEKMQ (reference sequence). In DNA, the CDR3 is TGTGCCAGCAGCTCCGGACTTACCCTTGGAAACACCATATATTTT. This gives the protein CASSSGLTLGNTIYF.

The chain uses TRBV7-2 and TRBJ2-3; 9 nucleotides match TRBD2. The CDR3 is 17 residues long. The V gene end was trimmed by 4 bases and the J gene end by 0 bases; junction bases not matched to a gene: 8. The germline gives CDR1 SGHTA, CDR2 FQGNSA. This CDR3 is CASSYLAGRLSTDTQYF. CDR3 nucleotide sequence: TGTGCCAGCAGCTATCTAGCGGGACGTCTAAGCACAGATACGCAGTATTTT.

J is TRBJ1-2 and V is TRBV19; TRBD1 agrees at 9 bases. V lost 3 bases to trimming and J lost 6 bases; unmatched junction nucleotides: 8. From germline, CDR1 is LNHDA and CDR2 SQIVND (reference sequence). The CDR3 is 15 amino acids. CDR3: CASSISGTGLDGYTF. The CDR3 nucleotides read TGTGCCAGTAGTATCTCCGGGACAGGGCTGGATGGCTACACCTTC.

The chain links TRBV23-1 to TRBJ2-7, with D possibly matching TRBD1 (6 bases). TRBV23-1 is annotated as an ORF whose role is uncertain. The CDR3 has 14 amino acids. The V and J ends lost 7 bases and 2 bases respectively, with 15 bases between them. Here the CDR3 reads CASTDRDNPYEQYF. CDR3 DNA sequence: TGCGCCAGCACGGACCGGGACAATCCCTACGAGCAGTACTTC.

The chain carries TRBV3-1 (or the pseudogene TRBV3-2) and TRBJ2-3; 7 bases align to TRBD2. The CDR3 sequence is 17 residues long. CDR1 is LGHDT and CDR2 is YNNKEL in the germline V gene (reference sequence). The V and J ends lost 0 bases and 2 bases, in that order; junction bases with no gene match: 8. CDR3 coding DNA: TGTGCCAGCAGCCAAGATGGGACTATCCTAATCACAGATACGCAGTATTTT. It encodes CASSQDGTILITDTQYF.

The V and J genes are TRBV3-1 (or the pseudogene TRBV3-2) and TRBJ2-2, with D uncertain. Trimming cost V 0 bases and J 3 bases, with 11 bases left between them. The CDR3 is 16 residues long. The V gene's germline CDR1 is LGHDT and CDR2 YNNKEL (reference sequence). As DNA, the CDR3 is TGTGCCAGCAGCCAAGATAGATCCCGATACACCGGGGAGCTGTTTTTT. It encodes CASSQDRSRYTGELFF.

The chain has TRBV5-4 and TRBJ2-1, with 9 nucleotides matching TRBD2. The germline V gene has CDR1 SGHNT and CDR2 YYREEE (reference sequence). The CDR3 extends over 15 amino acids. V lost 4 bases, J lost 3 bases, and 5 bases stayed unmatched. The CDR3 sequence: CASSPSGDLYNEQFF. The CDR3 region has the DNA TGTGCCAGCAGCCCTAGCGGGGATCTCTACAATGAGCAGTTCTTC.

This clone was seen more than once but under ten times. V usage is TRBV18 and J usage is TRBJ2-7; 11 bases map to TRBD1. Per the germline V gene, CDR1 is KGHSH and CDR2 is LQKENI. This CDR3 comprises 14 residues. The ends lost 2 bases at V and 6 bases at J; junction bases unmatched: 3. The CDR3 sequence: CASSPGQGAVEQYF. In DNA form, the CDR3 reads TGTGCCAGCTCACCAGGACAGGGGGCAGTCGAGCAGTACTTC.

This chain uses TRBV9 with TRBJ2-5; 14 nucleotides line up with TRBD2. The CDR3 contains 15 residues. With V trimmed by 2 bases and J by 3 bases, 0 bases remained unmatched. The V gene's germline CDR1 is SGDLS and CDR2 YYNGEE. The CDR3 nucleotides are TGTGCCAGCAGCGTGGGACTAGCGGGAGAAGAGACCCAGTACTTC. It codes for CASSVGLAGEETQYF.

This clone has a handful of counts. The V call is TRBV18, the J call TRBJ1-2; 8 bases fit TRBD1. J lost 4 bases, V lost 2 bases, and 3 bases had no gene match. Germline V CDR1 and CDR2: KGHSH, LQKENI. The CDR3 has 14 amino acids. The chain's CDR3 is CASSPGDRTYGYTF. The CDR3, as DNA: TGTGCCAGCTCACCAGGGGACAGGACCTATGGCTACACCTTC.

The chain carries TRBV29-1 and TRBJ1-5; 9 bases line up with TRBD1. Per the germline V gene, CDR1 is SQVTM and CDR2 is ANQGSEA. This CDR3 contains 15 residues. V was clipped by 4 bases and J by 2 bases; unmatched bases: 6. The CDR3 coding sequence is TGCAGCGTTGCCGGGGGACAGGGTGGCAATCAGCCCCAGCATTTT. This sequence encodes CSVAGGQGGNQPQHF.

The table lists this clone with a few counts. CDR3 nucleotide sequence: TGTGCCAGCAGCCCCGACAGGGCCCGGGATACGCAGTATTTT. Amino acids: CASSPDRARDTQYF. The rearrangement links TRBV7-2 to TRBJ2-3, with 7 bases aligning to TRBD1. This CDR3 comprises 14 residues. Germline V gene lookup returns CDR1 SGHTA and CDR2 FQGNSA. With 5 bases clipped from V and 6 bases from J, the junction kept 8 bases outside the gene matches.

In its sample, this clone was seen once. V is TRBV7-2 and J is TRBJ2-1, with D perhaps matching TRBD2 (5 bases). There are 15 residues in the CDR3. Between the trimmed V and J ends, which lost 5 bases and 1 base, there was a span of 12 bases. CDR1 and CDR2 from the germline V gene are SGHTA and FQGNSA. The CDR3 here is CASSEGSGSYNEQFF. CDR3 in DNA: TGTGCCAGCAGCGAAGGGAGTGGTTCCTACAATGAGCAGTTCTTC.

In nucleotides, the CDR3 is TGTGCCAGCAGACAGGGATACTACGAGCAGTACTTC. Its translation: CASRQGYYEQYF. The genes are TRBV6-5 and TRBJ2-7; D may be TRBD1 (6 bases). The CDR3 runs to 12 residues. Trimming left V 6 bases short and J 3 bases short, with 9 bases between. In germline, CDR1 is MNHEY, CDR2 SVGAGI.

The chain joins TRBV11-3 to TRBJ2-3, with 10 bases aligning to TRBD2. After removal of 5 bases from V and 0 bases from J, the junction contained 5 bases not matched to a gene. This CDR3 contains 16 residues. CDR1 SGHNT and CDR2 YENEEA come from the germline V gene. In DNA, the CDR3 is TGTGCCAGCAGCGCCGGACTAGCGGTTAGCACAGATACGCAGTATTTT. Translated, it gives CASSAGLAVSTDTQYF.

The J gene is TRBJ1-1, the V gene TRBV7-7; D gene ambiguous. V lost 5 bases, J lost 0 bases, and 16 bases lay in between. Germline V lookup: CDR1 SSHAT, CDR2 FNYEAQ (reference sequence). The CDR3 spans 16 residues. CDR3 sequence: CASSGRRVAMNTEAFF. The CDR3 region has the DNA TGTGCCAGCAGCGGGAGACGTGTCGCCATGAACACTGAAGCTTTCTTT.

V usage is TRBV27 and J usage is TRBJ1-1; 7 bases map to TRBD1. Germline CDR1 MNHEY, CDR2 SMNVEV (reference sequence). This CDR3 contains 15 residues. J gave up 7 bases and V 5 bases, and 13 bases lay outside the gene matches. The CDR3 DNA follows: TGTGCCAGCAGTAGTCCAAACAGGGGAATCGGTGAAGCTTTCTTT. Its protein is CASSSPNRGIGEAFF.

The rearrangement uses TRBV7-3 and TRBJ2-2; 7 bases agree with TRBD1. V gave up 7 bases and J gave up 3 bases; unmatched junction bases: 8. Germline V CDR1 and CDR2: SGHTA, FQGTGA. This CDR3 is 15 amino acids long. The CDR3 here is CASTPQGDHTGELFF. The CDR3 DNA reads TGTGCCAGCACCCCCCAGGGGGATCACACCGGGGAGCTGTTTTTT.

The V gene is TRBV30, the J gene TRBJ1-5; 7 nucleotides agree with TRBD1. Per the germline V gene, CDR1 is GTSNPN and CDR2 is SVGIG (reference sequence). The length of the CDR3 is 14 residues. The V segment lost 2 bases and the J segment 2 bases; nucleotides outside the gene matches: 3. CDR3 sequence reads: CAWSPDRGNQPQHF. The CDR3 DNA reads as TGTGCCTGGAGTCCTGACAGGGGCAATCAGCCCCAGCATTTT.

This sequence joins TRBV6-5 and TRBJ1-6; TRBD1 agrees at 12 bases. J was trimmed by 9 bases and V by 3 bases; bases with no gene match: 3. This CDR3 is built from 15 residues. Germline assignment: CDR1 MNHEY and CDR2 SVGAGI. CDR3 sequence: CASSYGTGGGSPLHF. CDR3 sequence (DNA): TGTGCCAGCAGTTATGGGACAGGGGGCGGTTCACCCCTCCACTTT.

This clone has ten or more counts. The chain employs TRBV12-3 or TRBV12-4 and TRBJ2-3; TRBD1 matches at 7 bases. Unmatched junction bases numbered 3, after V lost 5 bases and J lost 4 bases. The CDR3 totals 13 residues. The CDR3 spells CASSLTGSDTQYF. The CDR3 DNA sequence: TGTGCCAGCAGTCTGACAGGGTCAGATACGCAGTATTTT.

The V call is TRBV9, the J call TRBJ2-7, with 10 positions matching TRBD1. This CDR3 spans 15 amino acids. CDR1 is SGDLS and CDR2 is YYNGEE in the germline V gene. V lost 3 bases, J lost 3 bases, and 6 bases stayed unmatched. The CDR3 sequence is CASSAGTGEYYEQYF. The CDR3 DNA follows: TGTGCCAGCAGCGCCGGGACAGGGGAGTACTACGAGCAGTACTTC.

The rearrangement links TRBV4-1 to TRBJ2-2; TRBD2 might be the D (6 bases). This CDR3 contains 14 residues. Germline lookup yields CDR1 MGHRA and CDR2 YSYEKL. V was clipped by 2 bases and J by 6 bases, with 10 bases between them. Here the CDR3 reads CASSQPGTAGELFF. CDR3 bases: TGCGCCAGCAGCCAACCCGGGACTGCCGGGGAGCTGTTTTTT.

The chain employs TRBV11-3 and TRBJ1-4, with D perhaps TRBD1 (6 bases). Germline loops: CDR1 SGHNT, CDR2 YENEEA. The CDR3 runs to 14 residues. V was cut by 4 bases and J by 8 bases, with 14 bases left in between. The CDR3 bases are TGTGCCAGCAGCTATGGAGACAGGAGAGAAAAACTGTTTTTT. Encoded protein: CASSYGDRREKLFF.

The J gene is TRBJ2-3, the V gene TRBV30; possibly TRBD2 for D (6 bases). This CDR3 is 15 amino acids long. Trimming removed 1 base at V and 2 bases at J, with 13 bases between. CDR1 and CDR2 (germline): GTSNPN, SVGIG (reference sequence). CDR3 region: CAWSELAGPTDTQYF. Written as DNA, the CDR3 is TGTGCCTGGAGTGAGTTGGCGGGACCCACAGATACGCAGTATTTT.

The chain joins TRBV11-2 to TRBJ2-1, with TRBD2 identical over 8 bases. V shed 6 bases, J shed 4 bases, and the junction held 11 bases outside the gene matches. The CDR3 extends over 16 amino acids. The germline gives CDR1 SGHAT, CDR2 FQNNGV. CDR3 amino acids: CASRHREGPLYNEQFF. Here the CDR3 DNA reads TGTGCCAGCAGGCACCGGGAGGGCCCTTTATACAATGAGCAGTTCTTC.

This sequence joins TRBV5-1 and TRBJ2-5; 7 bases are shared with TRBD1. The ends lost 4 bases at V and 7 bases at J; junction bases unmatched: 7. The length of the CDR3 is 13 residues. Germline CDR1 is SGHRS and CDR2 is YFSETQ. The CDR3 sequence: CASSAGQAGTQYF. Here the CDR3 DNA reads TGCGCCAGCAGCGCCGGACAGGCGGGGACCCAGTACTTC.

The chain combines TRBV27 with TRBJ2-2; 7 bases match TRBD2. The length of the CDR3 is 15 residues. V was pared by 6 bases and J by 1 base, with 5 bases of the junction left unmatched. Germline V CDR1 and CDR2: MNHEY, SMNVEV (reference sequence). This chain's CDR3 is CASRPAGMNTGELFF. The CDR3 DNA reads TGTGCCAGCAGGCCAGCGGGGATGAACACCGGGGAGCTGTTTTTT.